These 23 T cell receptor beta chains originate from one sample sequenced in a study of shared clonotypes between healthy human individuals. Profiling relied on immunoSEQ multiplex PCR, and the TCRdb table lists in-frame clones only, not all of them. Seen here are 800,000 to 950,000 clones, about 96% observed once, and the top ten hold under 0.25%. Naive CD8 cells were CD45RO-negative, positively selected for CCR7, excluding terminally differentiated effector memory CD45RA+ cells. Source material: naive CD8+ T cells sorted from blood. These receptors all stem from a man aged 25 to 40 in good health.

The chain recombines TRBV5-1 with TRBJ2-7; weak D call: TRBD2 (6 bases). The germline V gene has CDR1 SGHRS and CDR2 YFSETQ. The V end lost 0 bases, the J end lost 5 bases, and 18 bases lay between the germline ends. CDR3 size: 16 residues. The DNA of the CDR3 is TGCGCCAGCAGCTTGGGCCTCCAGGGCGGGATAAACGAGCAGTACTTC. Encoded protein: CASSLGLQGGINEQYF.

The rearrangement uses TRBV5-6 and TRBJ1-1; 8 bases match TRBD1. The V segment lost 3 bases and the J segment 2 bases; nucleotides outside the gene matches: 3. Germline CDR1 reads SGHDT; CDR2 reads YYEEEE. The length of the CDR3 is 14 residues. CDR3 nucleotide sequence: TGTGCCAGCAGCTGGGGACAGGAAAACACTGAAGCTTTCTTT. It encodes CASSWGQENTEAFF.

CDR3 region: CASSVTVSSYEQYF. CDR3 bases: TGTGCCAGCAGTGTGACTGTAAGCTCCTACGAGCAGTACTTC. V usage is TRBV27 and J usage is TRBJ2-7; D remains ambiguous. Trimming shortened V by 5 bases and J by 0 bases, and 11 bases separated the two germline ends. The germline CDR1 and CDR2 sequences are MNHEY and SMNVEV (reference sequence). CDR3 length equals 14 residues.

The chain carries TRBV11-2 and TRBJ2-5, with TRBD2 identical over 8 bases. This CDR3 spans 17 amino acids. The J segment lost 0 bases and the V segment lost 1 base, leaving 7 bases of the junction unmatched. CDR1 and CDR2 (germline): SGHAT, FQNNGV. The CDR3 loop is CASSLVDSGVHQETQYF. The CDR3 coding sequence is TGTGCCAGCAGCTTAGTGGATAGCGGGGTTCACCAAGAGACCCAGTACTTC.

The rearrangement links TRBV10-3 to TRBJ1-2, with a possible D match to TRBD1 (5 bases). V was clipped by 11 bases and J by 3 bases, with 19 bases between them. CDR1 is ENHRY, CDR2 SYGVKD, per germline. The CDR3 has 14 residues. CDR3 in amino acids: CASTQGQGDYGYTF. In nucleotides, the CDR3 is TGTGCCTCCACCCAGGGTCAGGGTGACTATGGCTACACCTTC.

The rearrangement uses TRBV2 and TRBJ2-5; D may be TRBD1 (6 bases). There are 13 residues in the CDR3. V was pared by 6 bases and J by 4 bases, with 12 bases between. From germline, CDR1 is SNHLY and CDR2 FYNNEI. The CDR3 DNA is TGTGCCAGCAGAGACAGGCACGGAGAGACCCAGTACTTC. This codes for CASRDRHGETQYF.

The chain couples TRBV11-3 to TRBJ2-1; D not resolved. The CDR3 runs to 14 residues. Looked up from germline, CDR1 is SGHNT and CDR2 is YENEEA. V shed 1 base and J shed 5 bases, with 9 bases lying between them. This CDR3 reads CASSLAGFNNEQFF. In DNA form, the CDR3 reads TGTGCCAGCAGCTTAGCGGGTTTTAACAATGAGCAGTTCTTC.

The chain combines TRBV27 with TRBJ1-5; D possibly corresponds to TRBD1 (6 bases). The length of the CDR3 is 14 residues. Germline V gives CDR1 MNHEY, CDR2 SMNVEV (reference sequence). The V end was cut by 3 bases, the J end by 5 bases, with 11 bases between. Here the CDR3 reads CASSFGGAHQPQHF. CDR3 DNA sequence: TGTGCCAGCAGTTTCGGGGGGGCTCATCAGCCCCAGCATTTT.

CDR3 sequence (DNA): TGTGCCAGCAGCTCCATAGGACTAGCTCTAGACACCGGGGAGCTGTTTTTT. Translation gives CASSSIGLALDTGELFF. The chain couples TRBV7-2 to TRBJ2-2; 8 bases are a match to TRBD2. The CDR3 spans 17 residues. Germline assignment: CDR1 SGHTA and CDR2 FQGNSA. Unmatched junction bases numbered 10, after V lost 4 bases and J lost 3 bases.

Here the CDR3 DNA reads TGTGCCAGTATCGGGCAGGACTACACCTTC. This translates into CASIGQDYTF. V is TRBV19 and J is TRBJ1-2; no clear D. Germline V lookup: CDR1 LNHDA, CDR2 SQIVND (reference sequence). V lost 7 bases and J 10 bases, leaving 10 bases between the germline ends. This CDR3 region has 10 residues.

This clone has a handful of counts. This same CDR3 is encoded by further DNA sequences in the sample. The genes are TRBV9 and TRBJ1-2; TRBD1 aligns across 7 bases. Germline trimming cut 2 bases from V and 4 bases from J; bases unmatched to any gene: 5. CDR3 length: 14 residues. The germline gives CDR1 SGDLS, CDR2 YYNGEE. CDR3 coding DNA: TGTGCCAGCAGCGTTGGGCAGGGGGTCTATGGCTACACCTTC. As protein: CASSVGQGVYGYTF.

Concerning this clone: Within the sample, other DNA sequences also encode this same CDR3. The V call is TRBV7-8, the J call TRBJ2-7; 10 bases are a match to TRBD1. The V and J ends lost 3 bases and 7 bases, in that order; junction bases with no gene match: 6. Germline V gene sequence: CDR1 SGHVS, CDR2 FQNEAQ. The CDR3 extends over 14 amino acids. CDR3 region: CASSFGTGVLEQYF. CDR3 in DNA: TGTGCCAGCAGCTTCGGGACAGGGGTTCTTGAGCAGTACTTC.

The chain joins TRBV6-5 to TRBJ1-1; D gene ambiguous. CDR1 is MNHEY and CDR2 is SVGAGI in the germline V gene. The ends were cut back, 8 bases at V and 7 bases at J, with 8 bases in the middle. The CDR3 is 10 amino acids. The CDR3: CASGNFEAFF. CDR3 bases: TGTGCCAGCGGGAACTTTGAAGCTTTCTTT.

This clone appeared once. The chain combines TRBV27 with TRBJ1-2, with D tentatively TRBD1 (6 bases). Germline V gene data show CDR1 as MNHEY and CDR2 as SMNVEV (reference sequence). This CDR3 is 11 amino acids long. The V end lost 6 bases, the J end lost 7 bases, and 9 bases lay between the germline ends. The CDR3 DNA follows: TGTGCCAGCAGACAGGGTCGTGGCTACACCTTC. Its translation is CASRQGRGYTF.

J is TRBJ2-1 and V is TRBV13, with D tentatively TRBD1 or TRBD2 (5 bases each). The CDR3 runs to 12 residues. Germline-derived CDR1 and CDR2 are PRHDT and FYEKMQ (reference sequence). Trimming left V 2 bases short and J 10 bases short, with 9 bases between. CDR3 nucleotides: TGTGCCAGCAGCTTAACGGGGACGGAGCAGTTCTTC. This codes for CASSLTGTEQFF.

The chain is built from TRBV12-5 and TRBJ2-1, with 13 bases that match TRBD2. Germline V gives CDR1 LGHNT, CDR2 FRNRAP. J lost 7 bases, V lost 0 bases, and 6 bases had no gene match. The CDR3 has 17 residues. CDR3 region: CASGLVAGLAGRNEQFF. CDR3 DNA sequence: TGTGCTAGTGGTTTGGTCGCGGGACTAGCGGGACGAAATGAGCAGTTCTTC.

This chain connects TRBV7-2 to TRBJ2-5, with 12 bases fitting TRBD2. CDR3 size: 14 residues. CDR1 is SGHTA, CDR2 FQGNSA, per germline. V trimming: 6 bases; J trimming: 4 bases; junction bases outside the gene matches: 3. CDR3 coding DNA: TGTGCCAGCAGGAGGGGACTAGCGGGAGAGACCCAGTACTTC. It codes for CASRRGLAGETQYF.

The V call is TRBV10-1, the J call TRBJ2-7, with 7 positions matching TRBD1. The germline gives CDR1 WNHNN, CDR2 SYGVQD (reference sequence). With V trimmed by 4 bases and J by 4 bases, 4 bases remained unmatched. The CDR3 contains 13 residues. The CDR3 bases are TGCGCCAGCAGTGTAGGGGGCGGATACGAGCAGTACTTC. Amino acids: CASSVGGGYEQYF.

The chain uses TRBV6-6 and TRBJ1-5, with 7 nucleotides matching TRBD1. The trim removed 9 bases at V and 0 bases at J, leaving 8 bases unmatched. From germline, CDR1 is MNHNY and CDR2 SVGAGI (reference sequence). The CDR3 has 15 residues. CDR3 DNA sequence: TGTGCCAGTACAGGGGACCCCAATAGCAATCAGCCCCAGCATTTT. This sequence encodes CASTGDPNSNQPQHF.

CDR3 sequence: CASSFGAGSYEQYF. The CDR3 nucleotides read TGTGCCAGCAGTTTCGGGGCAGGTTCCTACGAGCAGTACTTC. The chain links TRBV27 to TRBJ2-7; TRBD1 or TRBD2 may be the D gene (5 bases each). V gave up 3 bases and J gave up 1 base, with 10 bases separating them. The CDR3 totals 14 residues. Germline V gene lookup returns CDR1 MNHEY and CDR2 SMNVEV (reference sequence).

This clone was observed once. The chain has TRBV4-1 and TRBJ1-4; possible D gene TRBD1, 5 bases. Germline V gives CDR1 MGHRA, CDR2 YSYEKL. This CDR3 is 15 amino acids long. Trimming cost V 3 bases and J 4 bases, with 12 bases left between them. The CDR3 region is CASSQLRGNNEKLFF. The CDR3 nucleotides are TGCGCCAGCAGCCAGCTCCGGGGGAATAATGAAAAACTGTTTTTT.

The chain recombines TRBV6-1 with TRBJ2-7; D might be TRBD1 or TRBD2, each matching 5 bases. The CDR3 is 14 residues long. Germline CDR1 reads MNHNS; CDR2 reads SASEGT. Between the trimmed V and J ends, which lost 5 bases and 2 bases, there was a span of 13 bases. The CDR3 region is CASSPFLGAYEQYF. The DNA for the CDR3 is TGTGCCAGCAGTCCCTTTTTGGGGGCCTACGAGCAGTACTTC.

The V call is TRBV7-9, the J call TRBJ2-1; 16 positions agree with TRBD2. Germline CDR1 SEHNR, CDR2 FQNEAQ (reference sequence). The CDR3 covers 18 residues. J was trimmed by 3 bases and V by 5 bases; bases with no gene match: 7. DNA for the CDR3: TGTGCCAGCAGCATCGGGACTAGCGGGAGGGTGGGCTACAATGAGCAGTTCTTC. This encodes CASSIGTSGRVGYNEQFF.